This is a list of T cell receptor beta chains from one sample in a study of graft-versus-host responses after intestinal transplantation. TCRdb keeps only in-frame clones here, not all; method: immunoSEQ multiplex PCR. The sample shows roughly 38,000 clones, 90% to 95% of them seen only once. The sequences come from PBMCs, collected 16 days after intestinal transplant. These receptors all come from a human patient who received an intestinal transplant, so some T cells may come from the graft donor. CDR3s include the opening cysteine and the closing phenylalanine or tryptophan. The order of the fields is clone size, D gene, V gene, J gene, CDR3 protein, CDR3 DNA. The D gene is left open where the match is weak. Expanded clones are given a class, and other clones once, few, many or no size at all.

size: .; D: .; V: TRBV25-1; J: TRBJ1-2; CDR3: CASSVHYGYTF; DNA: TGTGCCAGCAGTGTCCATTATGGCTACACCTTC
size: .; D: .; V: TRBV2; J: TRBJ1-6; CDR3: CASSERVRLGARSPLHF; DNA: TGTGCCAGCAGTGAAAGAGTTAGGTTAGGGGCGAGATCACCCCTCCACTTT
size: once; D: TRBD1; V: TRBV9; J: TRBJ2-1; CDR3: CASSATGGAGNEQFF; DNA: TGTGCCAGCAGCGCCACAGGGGGCGCAGGCAATGAGCAGTTCTTC
size: .; D: .; V: TRBV11-3; J: TRBJ2-1; CDR3: CASSLESRGPHNEQFF; DNA: TGTGCCAGCAGCTTAGAGTCCCGGGGGCCCCACAATGAGCAGTTCTTC
size: .; D: .; V: TRBV11-2; J: TRBJ2-7; CDR3: CASSLEVGGLRLIHEQYF; DNA: TGTGCCAGCAGCTTAGAAGTGGGGGGGCTTAGATTGATCCACGAGCAGTACTTC
size: .; D: TRBD1; V: TRBV11-2; J: TRBJ1-3; CDR3: CASSQTGAGNTIYF; DNA: TGTGCCAGCAGCCAGACAGGGGCTGGAAACACCATATATTTT
size: .; D: .; V: TRBV27; J: TRBJ2-7; CDR3: CASMFQGGEQYF; DNA: TGTGCCAGCATGTTTCAAGGCGGGGAGCAGTACTTC
size: .; D: .; V: TRBV10-3; J: TRBJ1-2; CDR3: CAISISTGDGYTF; DNA: TGTGCCATCTCAATATCAACCGGGGATGGCTACACCTTC
size: .; D: TRBD1; V: TRBV11-2; J: TRBJ2-5; CDR3: CASSPTGGEGRETQYF; DNA: TGTGCCAGCAGCCCAACAGGGGGCGAGGGGAGGGAGACCCAGTACTTC
size: .; D: .; V: TRBV7-6; J: TRBJ2-1; CDR3: CASSLVGENEQFF; DNA: TGTGCCAGCAGCTTAGTAGGGGAGAATGAGCAGTTCTTC
size: .; D: TRBD2; V: TRBV4-1; J: TRBJ2-1; CDR3: CASSPGTSGFNEQFF; DNA: TGCGCCAGCAGCCCCGGGACTAGCGGGTTTAATGAGCAGTTCTTC
size: .; D: .; V: TRBV4-3; J: TRBJ2-2; CDR3: CASSQDRLNTGELFF; DNA: TGCGCCAGCAGCCAAGATCGGCTTAACACCGGGGAGCTGTTTTTT
size: .; D: .; V: TRBV23-1; J: TRBJ2-5; CDR3: CASSQKQTQYF; DNA: TGCGCCAGCAGTCAAAAACAGACCCAGTACTTC
size: .; D: .; V: TRBV14; J: TRBJ1-2; CDR3: CASSSTTTNYGYTF; DNA: TGTGCCAGCAGCTCAACGACGACTAACTATGGCTACACCTTC
size: .; D: .; V: TRBV27; J: TRBJ2-3; CDR3: CASSLSNRAVGDTQYF; DNA: TGTGCCAGCAGTTTGTCCAACAGGGCTGTGGGAGATACGCAGTATTTT
size: .; D: TRBD1; V: TRBV19; J: TRBJ1-5; CDR3: CASSWTGDDQPQHF; DNA: TGTGCCAGTAGTTGGACAGGGGATGATCAGCCCCAGCATTTT
size: .; D: .; V: TRBV19; J: TRBJ2-1; CDR3: CASSIRVGDEQFF; DNA: TGTGCCAGTAGTATAAGGGTGGGAGATGAGCAGTTCTTC
size: once; D: .; V: TRBV19; J: TRBJ1-2; CDR3: CASYREYYGYTF; DNA: TGTGCCAGTTACAGGGAATACTATGGCTACACCTTC
size: .; D: TRBD2; V: TRBV27; J: TRBJ2-2; CDR3: CASSPSGGDGGTGELFF; DNA: TGTGCCAGCAGCCCCAGCGGGGGGGACGGAGGCACCGGGGAGCTGTTTTTT
size: .; D: TRBD1; V: TRBV9; J: TRBJ1-4; CDR3: CASSVTDRGNEKLFF; DNA: TGTGCCAGCAGCGTGACGGACAGGGGGAATGAAAAACTGTTTTTT
size: .; D: TRBD2; V: TRBV4-1; J: TRBJ2-2; CDR3: CASSQKRRLAGDGTGELFF; DNA: TGCGCCAGCAGCCAGAAAAGGAGACTAGCGGGAGACGGCACCGGGGAGCTGTTTTTT
size: once; D: TRBD1; V: TRBV28; J: TRBJ2-7; CDR3: CASRSQGVEQYF; DNA: TGTGCCAGCAGATCACAGGGGGTAGAGCAGTACTTC
size: .; D: TRBD1; V: TRBV19; J: TRBJ1-2; CDR3: CASSLDRGQRHYGYTF; DNA: TGTGCCAGTAGTTTGGACAGGGGGCAGCGCCACTATGGCTACACCTTC
size: .; D: .; V: TRBV19; J: TRBJ2-1; CDR3: CASSVFGSTSYNEQFF; DNA: TGTGCCAGTAGTGTTTTCGGGAGTACCTCCTACAATGAGCAGTTCTTC
size: .; D: .; V: TRBV28; J: TRBJ1-1; CDR3: CASSSLGPKNTEAFF; DNA: TGTGCCAGCAGTTCTCTCGGACCGAAGAACACTGAAGCTTTCTTT
size: .; D: .; V: TRBV19; J: TRBJ1-4; CDR3: CASSILSGEELFF; DNA: TGTGCCAGTAGTATCTTATCCGGAGAAGAACTGTTTTTT
size: once; D: .; V: TRBV12-5; J: TRBJ1-2; CDR3: CASGSTPGYGYTF; DNA: TGTGCTAGTGGTTCGACGCCCGGCTATGGCTACACCTTC
size: .; D: TRBD1; V: TRBV27; J: TRBJ2-7; CDR3: CASSFEGGIYEQYF; DNA: TGTGCCAGCAGTTTTGAAGGGGGCATCTACGAGCAGTACTTC
size: .; D: .; V: TRBV27; J: TRBJ1-5; CDR3: CASLSGTNYQPQHF; DNA: TGTGCCAGTCTCTCCGGGACAAACTATCAGCCCCAGCATTTT
size: .; D: TRBD1; V: TRBV4-3; J: TRBJ2-7; CDR3: CASSLNRGPYEQYF; DNA: TGCGCCAGCAGCCTCAACAGGGGCCCCTACGAGCAGTACTTC
size: .; D: TRBD1; V: TRBV7-3; J: TRBJ2-6; CDR3: CASSSPGQGAGANVLTF; DNA: TGTGCCAGCAGCTCTCCGGGACAGGGGGCTGGGGCCAACGTCCTGACTTTC
size: .; D: TRBD1; V: TRBV27; J: TRBJ1-3; CDR3: CASSSTSTGGPYTIYF; DNA: TGTGCCAGCAGTTCAACCTCAACAGGGGGCCCCTACACCATATATTTT
size: .; D: TRBD2; V: TRBV6-1; J: TRBJ2-3; CDR3: CASSEATSGSGDTQYF; DNA: TGTGCCAGCAGTGAAGCGACTAGCGGGAGTGGCGATACGCAGTATTTT
size: .; D: TRBD2; V: TRBV9; J: TRBJ2-7; CDR3: CASSPRSGLAGQYF; DNA: TGTGCCAGCAGCCCCCGATCGGGACTAGCGGGACAGTACTTC
size: .; D: TRBD2; V: TRBV7-6; J: TRBJ2-7; CDR3: CASTMDSGSYEQYF; DNA: TGTGCCAGCACCATGGATAGCGGGAGCTACGAGCAGTACTTC
size: .; D: .; V: TRBV19; J: TRBJ1-3; CDR3: CATSGNTIYF; DNA: TGTGCCACCTCTGGAAACACCATATATTTT
size: .; D: .; V: TRBV6-5; J: TRBJ2-7; CDR3: CASSYRTPDPYEQYF; DNA: TGTGCCAGCAGTTACAGGACGCCCGATCCCTACGAGCAGTACTTC
size: once; D: .; V: TRBV6-6; J: TRBJ1-1; CDR3: CASSYGGAGTEAFF; DNA: TGTGCCAGCAGTTACGGGGGGGCCGGCACTGAAGCTTTCTTT
size: once; D: .; V: TRBV7-2; J: TRBJ2-3; CDR3: CASSGTLDTQYF; DNA: TGTGCCAGCAGCGGGACCCTGGATACGCAGTATTTT
size: .; D: TRBD2; V: TRBV28; J: TRBJ2-7; CDR3: CASSLIGLAGSYEQYF; DNA: TGTGCCAGCAGTTTGATAGGACTAGCGGGGAGCTACGAGCAGTACTTC
size: .; D: .; V: TRBV4-1; J: TRBJ1-2; CDR3: CASSQGWGRYGYTF; DNA: TGCGCCAGCAGCCAAGGTTGGGGGAGGTATGGCTACACCTTC
size: once; D: TRBD1; V: TRBV5-1; J: TRBJ1-2; CDR3: CASSHGNRDRGQDTF; DNA: TGCGCCAGCAGCCATGGCAACCGGGACAGGGGTCAAGACACCTTC
size: once; D: TRBD1; V: TRBV10-2; J: TRBJ2-2; CDR3: CASRTDRDIIAGELFF; DNA: TGCGCCAGCAGAACAGACAGGGACATTATAGCCGGGGAGCTGTTTTTT
size: .; D: .; V: TRBV28; J: TRBJ2-1; CDR3: CASSPWVVGELGEQFF; DNA: TGTGCCAGCAGTCCCTGGGTTGTAGGGGAATTGGGGGAGCAGTTCTTC
size: .; D: TRBD1; V: TRBV7-8; J: TRBJ1-1; CDR3: CASSPDRGLPLNTEAFF; DNA: TGTGCCAGCAGCCCCGACAGGGGGCTGCCTTTGAACACTGAAGCTTTCTTT
size: .; D: .; V: TRBV9; J: TRBJ2-7; CDR3: CASNGGPAATYEQHF; DNA: TGTGCCAGCAACGGTGGCCCCGCGGCAACCTACGAGCAGCACTTC
size: .; D: .; V: TRBV9; J: TRBJ2-7; CDR3: CASSVADGGSYEQYF; DNA: TGTGCCAGCAGCGTAGCCGACGGGGGCTCCTACGAGCAGTACTTC
size: .; D: TRBD1; V: TRBV28; J: TRBJ2-3; CDR3: CASSLRTGSRTDTQYF; DNA: TGTGCCAGCAGCTTACGGACAGGTTCCCGCACAGATACGCAGTATTTT
size: .; D: TRBD1; V: TRBV7-8; J: TRBJ1-1; CDR3: CASSLKAGQRNTEAFF; DNA: TGTGCCAGCAGCTTAAAGGCGGGACAGCGAAACACTGAAGCTTTCTTT
size: .; D: TRBD2; V: TRBV5-1; J: TRBJ2-1; CDR3: CASSLGTSGYNEQFF; DNA: TGCGCCAGCAGCTTGGGGACTAGCGGGTACAATGAGCAGTTCTTC
size: .; D: .; V: TRBV18; J: TRBJ2-7; CDR3: CASSPTLQRGFYEQYF; DNA: TGTGCCAGCTCGCCAACACTCCAAAGGGGCTTTTACGAGCAGTACTTC
size: .; D: TRBD1; V: TRBV27; J: TRBJ1-5; CDR3: CASSLTGTGGNQPQHF; DNA: TGTGCCAGCAGTCTAACCGGGACAGGGGGGAATCAGCCCCAGCATTTT
size: .; D: .; V: TRBV6-6; J: TRBJ2-1; CDR3: CASSYAGLRYNEQFF; DNA: TGTGCCAGCAGTTACGCTGGTCTGCGGTACAATGAGCAGTTCTTC
size: .; D: TRBD1; V: TRBV6-5; J: TRBJ1-3; CDR3: CASSYKIDRGENTIYF; DNA: TGTGCCAGCAGCTACAAGATCGACAGGGGTGAAAACACCATATATTTT
size: .; D: .; V: TRBV14; J: TRBJ1-1; CDR3: CASSPGLSLNTEAFF; DNA: TGTGCCAGCAGCCCAGGGCTGAGTTTGAACACTGAAGCTTTCTTT